These 27 T cell receptor beta chains originate from one sample sequenced in a study of neurological immune-mediated disorders. TCRdb passed the 5' RACE reads through MiXCR, listing each CDR3 protein once. This table holds around 30,000 distinct CDR3 sequences, about 1.6% found once. Sequences were obtained from PBMCs. These TCRs come from a woman aged 25-40 years with multiple sclerosis.

Ten or more counts support this clonotype. The V and J genes are TRBV10-2 and TRBJ1-1, with D possibly matching TRBD1 (6 bases). V lost 5 bases, J lost 1 base, and 8 bases lay in between. Germline-derived CDR1 and CDR2 are WSHSY and SAAADI. This CDR3 is built from 13 residues. In nucleotides, the CDR3 is TGCGCCAGCAGTTTGACAGGGAACACTGAAGCTTTCTTT. Protein sequence: CASSLTGNTEAFF.

Ten or more counts support this clonotype. V gene TRBV7-2 combines with J gene TRBJ2-5; D is unresolved. Between the trimmed V and J ends, which lost 3 bases and 2 bases, there was a span of 7 bases. The CDR3 contains 13 residues. In germline, CDR1 is SGHTA, CDR2 FQGNSA. The CDR3 region is CASSFSVQETQYF. The CDR3 region has the DNA TGTGCCAGCAGCTTCAGCGTACAAGAGACCCAGTACTTC.

This clonotype was counted at least ten times. V usage is TRBV20-1 and J usage is TRBJ1-6, with 9 bases fitting TRBD1. J gave up 7 bases and V 5 bases, and 0 bases lay outside the gene matches. CDR3 length: 12 residues. Germline assignment: CDR1 DFQATT and CDR2 SNEGSKA (reference sequence). The CDR3 sequence: CSAGQGNSPLHF. The CDR3 nucleotides are TGCAGTGCTGGACAGGGGAATTCACCCCTCCACTTT.

This clonotype occurred many times. The chain employs TRBV7-9 and TRBJ1-2; D is undetermined. CDR3 length: 11 amino acids. The V end was cut by 8 bases, the J end by 7 bases, with 11 bases between. Germline V gene data show CDR1 as SEHNR and CDR2 as FQNEAQ (reference sequence). In nucleotides, the CDR3 is TGTGCCAGCTCCGGGCCCTCTGGCTACACCTTC. Protein: CASSGPSGYTF. Variable domain in full (rest from reference TRBV7-9 and TRBJ1-2): DTGVSQNPRHKITKRGQNVTFRCDPISEHNRLYWYRQTLGQGPEFLTYFQNEAQLEKSRLLSDRFSAERPKGSFSTLEIQRTEQGDSAMYLCASSGPSGYTFGSGTRLTVV.

Judged by abundance, this clonotype is large. CDR3 amino acids: CASTGADTQYF. Written as DNA, the CDR3 is TGTGCCAGCACTGGGGCAGATACGCAGTATTTT. This rearrangement joins TRBV2 to TRBJ2-3; D is undetermined. With 7 bases removed from V and 4 bases from J, the gap between germline ends came to 6 bases. The CDR3 has 11 amino acids. Germline-derived CDR1 and CDR2 are SNHLY and FYNNEI.

This clonotype came up many times. The V call is TRBV20-1, the J call TRBJ2-7, with D perhaps TRBD1 (6 bases). Between the trimmed V and J ends, which lost 0 bases and 2 bases, there was a span of 17 bases. The germline CDR1 and CDR2 sequences are DFQATT and SNEGSKA (reference sequence). This CDR3 region has 16 residues. The CDR3 loop is CSARDLGATVPYEQYF. The CDR3, as DNA: TGCAGTGCTAGAGATCTGGGGGCGACAGTGCCCTACGAGCAGTACTTC.

This clonotype was counted many times. The V gene is TRBV5-1, the J gene TRBJ2-1, with TRBD2 matching over 12 bases. The CDR3 runs 14 residues. With 7 bases clipped from V and 6 bases from J, the junction kept 5 bases outside the gene matches. The germline V gene encodes CDR1 SGHRS and CDR2 YFSETQ. CDR3 bases: TGCGCCAGCTTAGGACTAGCGGGGTCCAATGAGCAGTTCTTC. Translated, it gives CASLGLAGSNEQFF.

The rearrangement joins TRBV13 to TRBJ2-7; 13 positions agree with TRBD2. The CDR3 consists of 18 residues. The V gene end was trimmed by 6 bases and the J gene end by 3 bases; junction bases not matched to a gene: 14. Germline values: CDR1 PRHDT, CDR2 FYEKMQ (reference sequence). The CDR3 DNA is TGTGCCAGCAGACTAACCCCCCGACTAGCGGGGGGCCTCTACGAGCAGTACTTC. Amino acid sequence: CASRLTPRLAGGLYEQYF.

This clonotype occurred many times. The chain carries TRBV21-1 and TRBJ2-3; the D call in the table, TRBD1, was not verified against the DNA. TRBV21-1 is a documented pseudogene. This CDR3 has 16 residues. The CDR3, as DNA: TGTGCCAGCAGCGCCCGGGTCGGGACAGTTCCAGATACGCAGTATTTT. Amino acids: CASSARVGTVPDTQYF.

The sample holds many counts of this clonotype. This chain connects TRBV29-1 to TRBJ1-1; 12 positions match TRBD1. CDR1 is SQVTM and CDR2 is ANQGSEA in the germline V gene. V trimming: 3 bases; J trimming: 7 bases; junction bases outside the gene matches: 3. The CDR3 is 13 residues long. CDR3 in amino acids: CSVDGTGGFEAFF. The CDR3, as DNA: TGCAGCGTTGATGGGACAGGGGGCTTTGAAGCTTTCTTT. The whole variable domain, remainder taken from reference TRBV29-1 and TRBJ1-1, is SAVISQKPSRDICQRGTSLTIQCQVDSQVTMMFWYRQQPGQSLTLIATANQGSEATYESGFVIDKFPISRPNLTFSTLTVSNMSPEDSSIYLCSVDGTGGFEAFFGQGTRLTVV.

Many counts were recorded for this clonotype. V usage is TRBV4-3 and J usage is TRBJ2-7; 11 bases are shared with TRBD1. V gave up 0 bases and J gave up 5 bases; unmatched junction bases: 3. Germline CDR1 is LGHNA and CDR2 is YSLEER. CDR3 length: 15 residues. Here the CDR3 DNA reads TGCGCCAGCAGCCAAGATGGACAGGGGGCCAACGAGCAGTACTTC. It is translated as CASSQDGQGANEQYF.

This clonotype was found a few times. This chain links TRBV5-1 with TRBJ1-2, with 7 bases matching TRBD1. This CDR3 contains 14 residues. The J segment lost 4 bases and the V segment lost 3 bases, leaving 6 bases of the junction unmatched. Germline CDR1 reads SGHRS; CDR2 reads YFSETQ. The CDR3 region is CASSSRGGGYGYTF. The CDR3 region has the DNA TGCGCCAGCAGCTCCAGGGGGGGTGGCTATGGCTACACCTTC.

This clonotype has ten or more counts. The rearrangement joins TRBV9 to TRBJ2-7; possibly TRBD2 for D (5 bases). Germline values: CDR1 SGDLS, CDR2 YYNGEE. The CDR3 covers 13 residues. V lost 0 bases, J lost 3 bases, and 7 bases lay in between. The CDR3 loop is CASSVAEGYEQYF. The CDR3 region has the DNA TGTGCCAGCAGCGTAGCCGAGGGCTACGAGCAGTACTTC.

This rearrangement joins TRBV20-1 to TRBJ2-3; the match to TRBD2 covers 11 bases. V shed 0 bases and J 4 bases; nucleotides not matched to a gene: 6. Germline CDR1 and CDR2: DFQATT and SNEGSKA (reference sequence). The CDR3 is made up of 16 amino acids. The CDR3 DNA is TGCAGTGCTAGAGATGTTGCTAGCGGGGGGCCAGATACGCAGTATTTT. It is translated as CSARDVASGGPDTQYF.

The sample holds many counts of this clonotype. J is TRBJ2-1 and V is TRBV20-1; 7 bases align to TRBD2. Trimming removed 6 bases from V and 0 bases from J; junction bases left unmatched: 8. This CDR3 spans 15 amino acids. Germline assignment: CDR1 DFQATT and CDR2 SNEGSKA (reference sequence). The CDR3 loop reads CSASPGGGSYNEQFF. CDR3 nucleotide sequence: TGCAGTGCCTCTCCTGGCGGGGGCTCCTACAATGAGCAGTTCTTC.

This clonotype was detected ten times or more. The chain employs TRBV3-1 and TRBJ2-2, with TRBD1 matching 7 bases. V lost 5 bases, J lost 7 bases, and 4 bases stayed unmatched. The CDR3 sequence is 13 residues long. Germline CDR1 reads LGHDT; CDR2 reads YNNKEL (reference sequence). CDR3 sequence reads: CASSAYRGGELFF. The CDR3 nucleotides read TGTGCCAGCAGCGCTTACAGGGGCGGGGAGCTGTTTTTT.

The rearrangement joins TRBV18 to TRBJ2-3, with D hard to call. Trimming cost V 3 bases and J 5 bases, with 6 bases left between them. Germline V gene data show CDR1 as KGHSH and CDR2 as LQKENI. CDR3 length: 12 amino acids. The CDR3 nucleotides read TGTGCCAGCTCACCCCAGCGAGATACGCAGTATTTT. Its protein product is CASSPQRDTQYF.

This clonotype is medium-sized. The V call is TRBV9, the J call TRBJ2-7; TRBD1 agrees at 12 bases. The CDR3 runs 15 residues. V shed 0 bases, J shed 5 bases, and the junction held 3 bases outside the gene matches. Looked up from germline, CDR1 is SGDLS and CDR2 is YYNGEE. CDR3 region: CASSVAGTGGHEQYF. CDR3 nucleotide sequence: TGTGCCAGCAGCGTAGCCGGGACAGGGGGCCACGAGCAGTACTTC.

This clonotype was counted ten times or more. V and J are TRBV6-2 or TRBV6-3 and TRBJ2-2; D is tentatively TRBD1 or TRBD2 (7 bases each). The CDR3 length is 16 residues. The V gene lost 8 bases and the J gene lost 7 bases, with 23 bases spanning the gap. CDR1 is MNHEY, CDR2 SVGEGT, per germline. CDR3 sequence (DNA): TGTGCCAGCCGGGGACTACGACAGGGTACCGGCGGGGAGCTGTTTTTT. It specifies CASRGLRQGTGGELFF.

This clonotype was counted ten times or more. A read error may account for a junction end that differs from germline. The chain recombines TRBV9 with TRBJ1-6; D uncertain. Per the germline V gene, CDR1 is SGDLS and CDR2 is YYNGEE. The CDR3 extends over 12 amino acids. The CDR3 spells CASSDQLATLNF. The DNA of the CDR3 is TGTGCCAGCAGCGATCAACTCGCAACCCTCAACTTT.

This clonotype appeared many times. This chain joins TRBV12-3 or TRBV12-4 and TRBJ2-5; D is perhaps TRBD2 (6 bases). CDR3 length: 12 amino acids. Trimming took off 6 bases at V and 5 bases at J, with 10 bases between the two ends. This chain's CDR3 is CASRSAGETQYF. CDR3 DNA: TGTGCCAGCAGGAGTGCGGGGGAGACCCAGTACTTC.

This clonotype was seen many times. V and J are TRBV12-3 or TRBV12-4 and TRBJ1-5; unclear D gene. The V end was cut by 3 bases, the J end by 3 bases, with 9 bases between. This CDR3 region has 14 residues. The CDR3 protein is CASSLETSNQPQHF. DNA of the CDR3: TGTGCCAGCAGTTTGGAAACTTCCAATCAGCCCCAGCATTTT.

In this sample, this clonotype turned up many times. The chain has TRBV6-5 and TRBJ2-7; perhaps TRBD1 as D (5 bases). V was clipped by 4 bases and J by 1 base, with 11 bases between them. CDR3 length equals 14 residues. Germline CDR1 reads MNHEY; CDR2 reads SVGAGI. The CDR3 sequence: CASSFGHGSYEQYF. The CDR3 region has the DNA TGTGCCAGCAGTTTCGGACACGGTTCCTACGAGCAGTACTTC.

This clonotype was detected many times. V and J are TRBV20-1 and TRBJ2-5; D is unresolved. V dropped 0 bases and J dropped 6 bases, with 11 bases sitting between them. CDR1 is DFQATT and CDR2 is SNEGSKA in the germline V gene (reference sequence). This CDR3 is built from 13 residues. CDR3 sequence reads: CSARDPILQTQYF. CDR3 nucleotides: TGCAGTGCTAGAGATCCCATCCTCCAGACCCAGTACTTC.

This clonotype was seen many times. The CDR3 is CASTSSAEQYF. The CDR3 coding sequence is TGTGCCAGCACCTCCAGTGCCGAGCAGTACTTC. This chain links TRBV7-9 with TRBJ2-7; the D is unclear. Trimming cost V 7 bases and J 6 bases, with 10 bases left between them. There are 11 residues in the CDR3. Germline V gene data show CDR1 as SEHNR and CDR2 as FQNEAQ (reference sequence).

This clonotype was found many times. This rearrangement joins TRBV5-1 to TRBJ1-2; 7 bases are a match to TRBD1. Germline CDR1 and CDR2: SGHRS and YFSETQ. The junction had 3 bases not matched to a gene; V was cut back by 4 bases and J by 3 bases. This CDR3 region has 13 residues. The CDR3 region is CASSRQGDYGYTF. DNA for the CDR3: TGCGCCAGCAGCCGACAGGGTGACTATGGCTACACCTTC.

With respect to this clonotype: A much larger clone sits a single nucleotide away, making a read error possible. The conserved closing phenylalanine or tryptophan is absent in this CDR3, likely reflecting a read error. The genes are TRBV15 and TRBJ1-5; 9 bases align to TRBD1. This CDR3 has 13 amino acids. The V segment lost 5 bases and the J segment 4 bases; nucleotides outside the gene matches: 0. Looked up from germline, CDR1 is LNHNV and CDR2 is YYDKDF (reference sequence). Written as DNA, the CDR3 is TGTGCCACCAGCGACAGGGGGAATCAGCCCCAGCATTGT. Amino acid sequence: CATSDRGNQPQHC.